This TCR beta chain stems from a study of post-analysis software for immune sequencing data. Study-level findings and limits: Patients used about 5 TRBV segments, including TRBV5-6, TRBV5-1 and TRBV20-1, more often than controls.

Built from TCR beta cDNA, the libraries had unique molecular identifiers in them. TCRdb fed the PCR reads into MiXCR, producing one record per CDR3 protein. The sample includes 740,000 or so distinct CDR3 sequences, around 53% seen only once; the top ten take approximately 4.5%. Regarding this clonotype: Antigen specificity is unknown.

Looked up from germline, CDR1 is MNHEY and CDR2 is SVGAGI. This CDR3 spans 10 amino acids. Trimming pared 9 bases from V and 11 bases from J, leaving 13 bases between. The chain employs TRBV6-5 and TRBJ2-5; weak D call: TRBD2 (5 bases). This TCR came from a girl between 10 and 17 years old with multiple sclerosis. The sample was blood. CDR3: CASIPWEQYF. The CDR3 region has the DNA TGTGCCAGTATTCCGTGGGAGCAGTACTTC.